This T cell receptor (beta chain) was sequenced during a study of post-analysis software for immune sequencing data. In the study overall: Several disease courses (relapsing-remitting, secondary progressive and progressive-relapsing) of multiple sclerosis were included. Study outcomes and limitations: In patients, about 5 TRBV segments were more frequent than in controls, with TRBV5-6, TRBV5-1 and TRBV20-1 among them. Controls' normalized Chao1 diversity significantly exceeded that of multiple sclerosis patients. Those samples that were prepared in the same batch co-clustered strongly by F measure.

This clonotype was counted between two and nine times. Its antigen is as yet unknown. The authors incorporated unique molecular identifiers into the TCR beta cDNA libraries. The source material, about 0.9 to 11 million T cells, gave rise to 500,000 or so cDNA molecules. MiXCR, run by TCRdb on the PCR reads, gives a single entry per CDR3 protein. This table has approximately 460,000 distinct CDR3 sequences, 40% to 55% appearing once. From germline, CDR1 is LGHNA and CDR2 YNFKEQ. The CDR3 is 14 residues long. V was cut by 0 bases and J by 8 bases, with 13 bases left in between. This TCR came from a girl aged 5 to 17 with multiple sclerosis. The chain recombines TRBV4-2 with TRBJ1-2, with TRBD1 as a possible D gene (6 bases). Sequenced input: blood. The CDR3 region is CASSQDLGGAGYTF. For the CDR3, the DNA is TGTGCCAGCAGCCAAGATCTGGGGGGCGCAGGCTACACCTTC.